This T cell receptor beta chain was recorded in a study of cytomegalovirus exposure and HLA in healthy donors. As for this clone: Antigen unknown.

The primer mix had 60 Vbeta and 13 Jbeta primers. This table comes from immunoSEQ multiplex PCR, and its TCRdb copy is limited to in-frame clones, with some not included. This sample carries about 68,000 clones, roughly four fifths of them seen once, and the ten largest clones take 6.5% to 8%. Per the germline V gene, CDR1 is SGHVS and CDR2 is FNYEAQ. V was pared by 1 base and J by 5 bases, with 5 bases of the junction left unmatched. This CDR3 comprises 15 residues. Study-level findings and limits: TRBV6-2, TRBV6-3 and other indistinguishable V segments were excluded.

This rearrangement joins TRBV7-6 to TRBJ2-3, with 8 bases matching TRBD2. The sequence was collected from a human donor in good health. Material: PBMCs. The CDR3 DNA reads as TGTGCCAGCAGCTTAGGGGGGGCGGGAGGAGATACGCAGTATTTT. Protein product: CASSLGGAGGDTQYF.